This T cell receptor beta chain is from a study of shared clonotypes between healthy human individuals. Donors included only healthy HIV-negative adults lacking recent acute infections or vaccinations. Deep-level assay runs were performed. Libraries were prepared by immunoSEQ multiplex PCR; TCRdb keeps only in-frame clonotypes and omits some of them. The table lists about 490,000 clones, approximately 78% of them singletons. From germline, CDR1 is ENHRY and CDR2 SYGVKD. CDR3 length equals 14 residues. V lost 3 bases and J lost 0, with 8 bases in between. The sample comprised PBMCs. The sequence derives from a woman between 40 and 50 years old in good health. Some clones in this sample may be carry-over from other donors' samples. The chain recombines TRBV10-3 with TRBJ2-5; D is unresolved. For the CDR3, the DNA is TGTGCCATCAGTGATCTGGGAAACCAAGAGACCCAGTACTTC. As protein: CAISDLGNQETQYF.